The T cell receptor (beta chain) under discussion was sequenced for a study of blood T cells in healthy people across ages. General study points: Older age coincided with a roughly linear decline in TCR beta diversity per million T cells. Strong correlation existed between TCR beta diversity and naive T cell percentage.

Primed by a sample-barcoded 5' primer and a J-beta primer mix, a second PCR proceeded for roughly 6 to 12 cycles. Every cDNA molecule carried a tag from a template-switch adaptor bearing 12 random nucleotides. TCRdb itself ran the 5' RACE reads through MiXCR, one entry per CDR3 protein. This table has around 520,000 distinct CDR3 sequences, about 25% appearing once. Total RNA, at least 5.5 micrograms per sample, came from PBMCs. A remark on this clonotype: Its antigen is unidentified.

The CDR3 runs 14 residues. The ends were cut back, 4 bases at V and 5 bases at J, with 14 bases in the middle. Germline values: CDR1 SGHDN, CDR2 FVKESK. These sequences were also reported in another study, on T cells of mothers and their children.

The sequencing input was blood. V gene TRBV14 combines with J gene TRBJ1-1, with D uncertain. The clonotype was recovered from a boy aged 2 to 10 in good health. The CDR3 spells CASSRHLQNTEAFF. CDR3 sequence (DNA): TGTGCCAGCAGCCGACATTTACAGAATACTGAAGCTTTCTTT. The variable domain in full, completed from reference TRBV14 and TRBJ1-1, reads EAGVTQFPSHSVIEKGQTVTLRCDPISGHDNLYWYRRVMGKEIKFLLHFVKESKQDESGMPNNRFLAERTGGTYSTLKVQPAELEDSGVYFCASSRHLQNTEAFFGQGTRLTVV.